Listed below are T cell receptor beta chains from one sample, sequenced in a study of metastatic and nonmetastatic thyroid tumors. With MiXCR, TCRdb reprocessed the PCR reads. This table has over 10,000 clones, 33% appearing once. The sample was tumor tissue. The receptors shown here come from a male donor with papillary thyroid cancer or a benign thyroid nodule (not recorded which). Some clones in this sample may be carry-over from other donors' samples. The CDR3 runs from the conserved cysteine through the conserved F or W. A D gene is named only where the DNA matches it firmly. Clone size, where shown, is once, few, many, or a class for clones that have expanded.

size: few
V: TRBV28
J: TRBJ2-5
D: NA
CDR3: CASSTRYQAEYRETQYF
DNA: TGTGCCAGCAGTACACGGTACCAAGCGGAGTACAGAGAGACCCAGTACTTC

size: NA
V: TRBV12-3/TRBV12-4
J: TRBJ1-1
D: TRBD1
CDR3: CASRFGGTGAFF
DNA: TGTGCCAGCAGATTCGGAGGGACAGGTGCTTTCTTT

size: NA
V: TRBV5-1
J: TRBJ2-3
D: NA
CDR3: CASSSILTSTDTQYF
DNA: TGCGCCAGCAGTTCCATTTTGACTAGCACAGATACGCAGTATTTT

size: NA
V: TRBV7-9
J: TRBJ2-7
D: TRBD1
CDR3: CASSAGTAYEQYF
DNA: TGTGCCAGCAGCGCCGGGACAGCTTACGAGCAGTACTTC

size: NA
V: TRBV6-1
J: TRBJ2-7
D: TRBD2
CDR3: CASSLRLAGSYEQYF
DNA: TGTGCCAGCAGCCTTCGACTAGCGGGATCCTACGAGCAGTACTTC

size: few
V: TRBV19
J: TRBJ1-2
D: NA
CDR3: CASSISVGNYGYTF
DNA: TGTGCCAGTAGTATTTCGGTGGGCAACTATGGCTACACCTTC

size: NA
V: TRBV4-1
J: TRBJ1-1
D: TRBD1
CDR3: CASSPGTGGPEAFF
DNA: TGCGCCAGCAGCCCCGGGACAGGGGGCCCCGAAGCTTTCTTT

size: few
V: TRBV19
J: TRBJ2-7
D: TRBD1
CDR3: CASSIRTGGPYEQYF
DNA: TGTGCCAGTAGTATACGGACAGGGGGTCCCTACGAGCAGTACTTC

size: NA
V: TRBV5-1
J: TRBJ2-3
D: TRBD2
CDR3: CASSLEQRGTDTQYF
DNA: TGCGCCAGCAGCTTGGAGCAGCGGGGAACAGATACGCAGTATTTT

size: NA
V: TRBV20-1
J: TRBJ1-1
D: NA
CDR3: CSAPGGRNTEAFF
DNA: TGCAGTGCTCCTGGAGGGCGAAACACTGAAGCTTTCTTT

size: NA
V: TRBV28
J: TRBJ2-7
D: NA
CDR3: CASSPQSGGTYEQYF
DNA: TGTGCCAGCAGTCCACAAAGCGGAGGGACATACGAGCAGTACTTC

size: NA
V: TRBV4-2
J: TRBJ2-5
D: NA
CDR3: CASSLRQEQETQYF
DNA: TGTGCCAGCAGCCTCCGACAGGAGCAAGAGACCCAGTACTTC

size: NA
V: TRBV20-1
J: TRBJ2-3
D: NA
CDR3: CSADESTDTQYF
DNA: TGCAGTGCGGACGAAAGCACAGATACGCAGTATTTT

size: NA
V: TRBV12-3/TRBV12-4
J: TRBJ2-1
D: TRBD2
CDR3: CASSLSSGGDEQFF
DNA: TGTGCCAGCAGTTTGTCTAGCGGGGGTGATGAGCAGTTCTTC

size: NA
V: TRBV7-9
J: TRBJ1-2
D: NA
CDR3: CASSFSSGYTF
DNA: TGTGCCAGCAGCTTTTCCTCGGGCTACACCTTC

size: NA
V: TRBV19
J: TRBJ1-5
D: NA
CDR3: CASSMMLGGNQPQHF
DNA: TGTGCCAGTAGTATGATGTTGGGAGGCAATCAGCCCCAGCATTTT

size: NA
V: TRBV3-1
J: TRBJ2-3
D: TRBD2
CDR3: CASSPPGLVAYTQYF
DNA: TGTGCCAGCAGCCCTCCGGGACTAGTAGCATATACGCAGTATTTT

size: few
V: TRBV6-1
J: TRBJ1-5
D: NA
CDR3: CASSVGRNSNQPQHF
DNA: TGTGCCAGCAGTGTTGGACGGAATAGCAATCAGCCCCAGCATTTT

size: NA
V: TRBV7-8
J: TRBJ2-5
D: NA
CDR3: CASSWGAQETQYF
DNA: TGTGCCAGCAGCTGGGGGGCACAAGAGACCCAGTACTTC

size: many
V: TRBV30
J: TRBJ1-2
D: NA
CDR3: CAWFEMGPKGSYGYTF
DNA: TGTGCCTGGTTCGAAATGGGCCCCAAGGGCTCCTATGGCTACACCTTC

size: NA
V: TRBV7-9
J: TRBJ1-3
D: TRBD1
CDR3: CASSLARDRGNTIYF
DNA: TGTGCCAGCAGCTTAGCCCGGGACAGGGGAAACACCATATATTTT

size: medium-sized
V: TRBV18
J: TRBJ2-1
D: TRBD1
CDR3: CASSPRYGQGVNEQFF
DNA: TGTGCCAGCTCACCACGTTACGGACAGGGGGTAAATGAGCAGTTCTTC

size: medium-sized
V: TRBV5-1
J: TRBJ1-6
D: NA
CDR3: CVSSLQVRAGSYNSPLHF
DNA: TGCGTCAGCAGCTTGCAAGTCAGGGCAGGGTCCTATAATTCACCCCTCCACTTT

size: NA
V: TRBV20-1
J: TRBJ2-3
D: TRBD2
CDR3: CGARLAVATDTQYF
DNA: TGCGGTGCTAGACTAGCGGTAGCCACAGATACGCAGTATTTT

size: few
V: TRBV27
J: TRBJ2-7
D: TRBD2
CDR3: CASTLTSGRPYEQYF
DNA: TGTGCCAGCACCTTGACTAGCGGGAGGCCCTACGAGCAGTACTTC

size: NA
V: TRBV5-1
J: TRBJ1-6
D: NA
CDR3: CASSPTGPYNSPLHF
DNA: TGCGCCAGCAGCCCCACAGGACCCTATAATTCACCCCTCCACTTT

size: NA
V: TRBV11-1
J: TRBJ1-2
D: TRBD1
CDR3: CASSYQPGGAYGYTF
DNA: TGTGCCAGCAGCTACCAACCAGGGGGAGCTTATGGCTACACCTTC

size: few
V: TRBV20-1
J: TRBJ2-7
D: TRBD1
CDR3: CSARVGTVDHEQYF
DNA: TGCAGTGCTAGAGTCGGGACAGTGGACCACGAGCAGTACTTC

size: NA
V: TRBV5-6
J: TRBJ2-7
D: NA
CDR3: CASLRQAVYEQYF
DNA: TGTGCCAGCTTAAGACAGGCCGTTTACGAGCAGTACTTC

size: large
V: TRBV5-4
J: TRBJ1-1
D: TRBD1
CDR3: CASSRDSMNTEAFF
DNA: TGTGCCAGCAGCCGGGACAGCATGAACACTGAAGCTTTCTTT

size: NA
V: TRBV2
J: TRBJ2-7
D: TRBD2
CDR3: CASRSLAGSSYEQYF
DNA: TGTGCCAGCAGGTCGCTAGCGGGGAGCTCCTACGAGCAGTACTTC

size: few
V: TRBV6-1
J: TRBJ1-5
D: NA
CDR3: CASRTSLGSQHF
DNA: TGTGCCAGCAGAACCAGTCTCGGATCCCAGCATTTT

size: NA
V: TRBV7-6
J: TRBJ2-5
D: NA
CDR3: CASSFQAGQFTKETQYF
DNA: TGTGCCAGCAGCTTTCAAGCGGGACAATTTACGAAAGAGACCCAGTACTTC

size: few
V: TRBV6-1
J: TRBJ2-7
D: TRBD2
CDR3: CASSEFGLAGGEQYF
DNA: TGTGCCAGCAGTGAATTCGGACTAGCGGGGGGGGAGCAGTACTTC

size: few
V: TRBV19
J: TRBJ2-7
D: NA
CDR3: CASSIVHGDEQYF
DNA: TGTGCCAGTAGTATAGTGCACGGGGACGAGCAGTACTTC

size: many
V: TRBV28
J: TRBJ1-1
D: TRBD1
CDR3: CASSLEGQGWDTEAFF
DNA: TGTGCCAGCAGTTTAGAGGGACAGGGGTGGGACACTGAAGCTTTCTTT

size: NA
V: TRBV6-2/TRBV6-3
J: TRBJ2-7
D: NA
CDR3: CASSYSSTGTYEQYF
DNA: TGTGCCAGCAGTTACTCGAGCACAGGGACTTACGAGCAGTACTTC

size: NA
V: TRBV25-1
J: TRBJ1-1
D: NA
CDR3: CASSEYIGSTEAFF
DNA: TGTGCCAGCAGTGAATATATCGGGAGCACTGAAGCTTTCTTT

size: NA
V: TRBV20-1
J: TRBJ2-7
D: TRBD2
CDR3: CSAIDPSGTVYEQYF
DNA: TGCAGTGCTATAGATCCTAGCGGGACCGTCTACGAGCAGTACTTC

size: NA
V: TRBV10-2
J: TRBJ2-2
D: NA
CDR3: CASSDRDTGELFF
DNA: TGCGCCAGCAGTGACAGGGACACCGGGGAGCTGTTTTTT